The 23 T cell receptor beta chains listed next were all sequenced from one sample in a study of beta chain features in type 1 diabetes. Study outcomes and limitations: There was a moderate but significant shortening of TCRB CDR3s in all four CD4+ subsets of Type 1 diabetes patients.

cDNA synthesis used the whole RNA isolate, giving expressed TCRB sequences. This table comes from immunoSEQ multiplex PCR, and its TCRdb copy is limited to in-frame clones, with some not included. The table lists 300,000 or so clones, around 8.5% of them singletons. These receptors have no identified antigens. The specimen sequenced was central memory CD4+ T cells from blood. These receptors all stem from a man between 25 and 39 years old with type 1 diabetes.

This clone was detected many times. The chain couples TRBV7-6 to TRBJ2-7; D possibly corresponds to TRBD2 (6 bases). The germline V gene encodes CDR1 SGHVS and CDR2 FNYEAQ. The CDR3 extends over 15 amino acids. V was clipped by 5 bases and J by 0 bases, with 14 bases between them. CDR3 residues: CASSRRAMSSYEQYF. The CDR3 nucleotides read TGTGCCAGCAGCCGGAGGGCCATGAGCTCCTACGAGCAGTACTTC.

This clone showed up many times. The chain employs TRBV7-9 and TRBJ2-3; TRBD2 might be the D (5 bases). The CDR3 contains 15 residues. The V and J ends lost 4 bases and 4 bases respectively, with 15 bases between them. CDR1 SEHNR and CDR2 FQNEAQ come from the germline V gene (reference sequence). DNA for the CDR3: TGTGCCAGCAGCTCACCGGGATCCCTGGCAGATACGCAGTATTTT. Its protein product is CASSSPGSLADTQYF.

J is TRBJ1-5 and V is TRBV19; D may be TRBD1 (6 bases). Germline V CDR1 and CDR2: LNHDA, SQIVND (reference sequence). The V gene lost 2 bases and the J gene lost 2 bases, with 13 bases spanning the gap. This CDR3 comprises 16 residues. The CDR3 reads CASSISPGARNQPQHF. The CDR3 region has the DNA TGTGCCAGTAGTATATCGCCAGGGGCCCGCAATCAGCCCCAGCATTTT.

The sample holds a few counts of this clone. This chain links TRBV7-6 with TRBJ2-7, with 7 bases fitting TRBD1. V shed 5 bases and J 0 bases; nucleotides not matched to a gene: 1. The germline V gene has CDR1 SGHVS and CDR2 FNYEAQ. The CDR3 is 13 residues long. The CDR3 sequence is CASSRDSSYEQYF. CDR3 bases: TGTGCCAGCAGCCGGGACAGCTCCTACGAGCAGTACTTC.

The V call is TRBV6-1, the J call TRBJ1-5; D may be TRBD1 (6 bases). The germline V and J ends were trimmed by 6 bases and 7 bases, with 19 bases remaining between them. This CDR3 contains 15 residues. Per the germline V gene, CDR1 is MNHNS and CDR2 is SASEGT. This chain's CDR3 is CASSLKGWGAQPQHF. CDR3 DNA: TGTGCCAGCAGCTTGAAAGGGTGGGGGGCCCAGCCCCAGCATTTT.

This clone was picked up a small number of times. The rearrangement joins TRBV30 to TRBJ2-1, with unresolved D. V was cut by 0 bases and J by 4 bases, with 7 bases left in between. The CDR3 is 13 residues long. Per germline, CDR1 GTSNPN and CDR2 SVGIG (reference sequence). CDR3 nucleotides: TGTGCCTGGAGTGTAACCTCATACAATGAGCAGTTCTTC. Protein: CAWSVTSYNEQFF.

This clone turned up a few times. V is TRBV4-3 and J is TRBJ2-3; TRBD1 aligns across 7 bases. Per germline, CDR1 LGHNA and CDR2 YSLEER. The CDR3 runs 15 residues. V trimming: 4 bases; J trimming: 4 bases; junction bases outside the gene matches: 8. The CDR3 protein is CASSPGTDGADTQYF. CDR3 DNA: TGCGCCAGCAGCCCCGGGACAGACGGGGCAGATACGCAGTATTTT.

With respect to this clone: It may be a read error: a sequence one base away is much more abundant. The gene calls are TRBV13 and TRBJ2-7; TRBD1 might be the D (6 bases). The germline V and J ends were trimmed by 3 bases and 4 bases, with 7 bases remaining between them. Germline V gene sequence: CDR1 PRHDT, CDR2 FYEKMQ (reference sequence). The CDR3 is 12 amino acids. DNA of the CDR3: TGTGCCAGCAGCTTTCAGGGGTACGAGCAGTACTTC. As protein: CASSFQGYEQYF.

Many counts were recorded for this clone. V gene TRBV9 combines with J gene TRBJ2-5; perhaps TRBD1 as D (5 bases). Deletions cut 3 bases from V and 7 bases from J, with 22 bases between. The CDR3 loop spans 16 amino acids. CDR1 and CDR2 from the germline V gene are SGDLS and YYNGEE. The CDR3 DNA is TGTGCCAGCAGCGCGGGCTCCGACAGTATCTTGGGGACCCAGTACTTC. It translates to CASSAGSDSILGTQYF.

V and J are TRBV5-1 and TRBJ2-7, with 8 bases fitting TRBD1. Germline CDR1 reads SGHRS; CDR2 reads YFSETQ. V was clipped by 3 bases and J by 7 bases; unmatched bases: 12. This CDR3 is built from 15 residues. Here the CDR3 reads CASSSGTGNAWEQYF. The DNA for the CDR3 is TGCGCCAGCAGCTCCGGGACAGGCAACGCGTGGGAGCAGTACTTC.

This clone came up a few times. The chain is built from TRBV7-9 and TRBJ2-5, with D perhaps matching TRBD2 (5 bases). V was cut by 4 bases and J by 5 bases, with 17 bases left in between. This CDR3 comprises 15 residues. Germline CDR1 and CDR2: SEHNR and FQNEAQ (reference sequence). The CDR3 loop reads CASSSLWTGGETQYF. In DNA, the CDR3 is TGTGCCAGCAGCTCCCTCTGGACCGGCGGGGAGACCCAGTACTTC.

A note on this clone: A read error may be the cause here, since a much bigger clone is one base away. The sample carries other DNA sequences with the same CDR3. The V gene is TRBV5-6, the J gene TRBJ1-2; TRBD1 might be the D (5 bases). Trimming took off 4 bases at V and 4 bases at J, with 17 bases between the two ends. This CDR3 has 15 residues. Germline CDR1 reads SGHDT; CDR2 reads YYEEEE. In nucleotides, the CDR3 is TGTGCCAGCAGCGATCGCTTTGACGGGACCTATGGCTACACCTTC. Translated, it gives CASSDRFDGTYGYTF.

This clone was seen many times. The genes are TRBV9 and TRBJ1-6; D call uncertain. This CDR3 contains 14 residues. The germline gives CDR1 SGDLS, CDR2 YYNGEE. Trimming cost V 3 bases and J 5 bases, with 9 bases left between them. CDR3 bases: TGTGCCAGCAGCGGTTTAAGGGATAATTCACCCCTCCACTTT. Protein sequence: CASSGLRDNSPLHF.

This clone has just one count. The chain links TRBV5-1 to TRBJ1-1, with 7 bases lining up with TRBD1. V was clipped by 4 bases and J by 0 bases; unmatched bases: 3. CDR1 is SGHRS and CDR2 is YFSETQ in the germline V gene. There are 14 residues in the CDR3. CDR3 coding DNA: TGCGCCAGCAGCGGCGGGACAGTGAACACTGAAGCTTTCTTT. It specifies CASSGGTVNTEAFF.

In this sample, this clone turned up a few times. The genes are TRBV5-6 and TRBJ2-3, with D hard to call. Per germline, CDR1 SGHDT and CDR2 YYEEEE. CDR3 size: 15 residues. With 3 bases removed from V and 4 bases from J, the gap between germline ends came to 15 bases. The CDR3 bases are TGTGCCAGCAGCTCAAGGGTTGTCCTGCCAGATACGCAGTATTTT. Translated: CASSSRVVLPDTQYF.

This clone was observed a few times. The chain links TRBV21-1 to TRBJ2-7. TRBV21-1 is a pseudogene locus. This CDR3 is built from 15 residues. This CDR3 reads CASSKGGRRAYEQYF. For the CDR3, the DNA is TGTGCCAGCAGCAAAGGGGGACGGCGCGCCTACGAGCAGTACTTC.

The CDR3 spells CAWSVGVAGDTQYF. The CDR3 DNA follows: TGTGCCTGGAGTGTCGGGGTAGCCGGGGATACGCAGTATTTT. The chain employs TRBV30 and TRBJ2-3; D might be TRBD2 (5 bases). The CDR3 loop spans 14 amino acids. V shed 0 bases and J shed 6 bases, with 13 bases lying between them. Germline CDR1 reads GTSNPN; CDR2 reads SVGIG (reference sequence).

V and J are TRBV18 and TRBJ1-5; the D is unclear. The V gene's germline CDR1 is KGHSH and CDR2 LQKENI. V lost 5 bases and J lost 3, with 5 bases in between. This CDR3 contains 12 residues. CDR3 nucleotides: TGTGCCAGCTCATCTGCCAATCAGCCCCAGCATTTT. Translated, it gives CASSSANQPQHF.

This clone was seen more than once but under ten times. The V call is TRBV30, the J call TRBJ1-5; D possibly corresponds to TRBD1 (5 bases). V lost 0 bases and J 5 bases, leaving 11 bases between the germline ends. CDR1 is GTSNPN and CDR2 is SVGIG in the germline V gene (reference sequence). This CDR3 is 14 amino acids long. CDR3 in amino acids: CAWSVMGVDQPQHF. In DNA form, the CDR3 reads TGTGCCTGGAGTGTTATGGGGGTGGATCAGCCCCAGCATTTT.

The CDR3 DNA reads TGCAGCGGGGGGCGGACATCCCACACCGGGGAGCTGTTTTTT. Protein product: CSGGRTSHTGELFF. V and J are TRBV29-1 and TRBJ2-2; D might be TRBD1 (6 bases). CDR1 and CDR2 (germline): SQVTM, ANQGSEA. The V end lost 7 bases, the J end lost 3 bases, and 15 bases lay between the germline ends. CDR3 length: 14 residues.

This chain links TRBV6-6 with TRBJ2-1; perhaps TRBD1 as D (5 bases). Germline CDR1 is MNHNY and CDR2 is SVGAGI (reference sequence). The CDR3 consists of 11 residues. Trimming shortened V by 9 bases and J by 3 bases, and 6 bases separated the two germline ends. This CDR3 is CASDSYNEQFF. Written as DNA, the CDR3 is TGTGCCAGTGACAGCTACAATGAGCAGTTCTTC.

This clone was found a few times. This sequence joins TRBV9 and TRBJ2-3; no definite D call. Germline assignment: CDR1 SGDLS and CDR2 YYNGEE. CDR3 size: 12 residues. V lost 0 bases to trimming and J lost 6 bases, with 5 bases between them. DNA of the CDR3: TGTGCCAGCAGCGTAGAGTTGGATACGCAGTATTTT. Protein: CASSVELDTQYF. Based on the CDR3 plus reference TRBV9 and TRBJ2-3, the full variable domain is DSGVTQTPKHLITATGQRVTLRCSPRSGDLSVYWYQQSLDQGLQFLIQYYNGEERAKGNILERFSAQQFPDLHSELNLSSLELGDSALYFCASSVELDTQYFGPGTRLTVL.

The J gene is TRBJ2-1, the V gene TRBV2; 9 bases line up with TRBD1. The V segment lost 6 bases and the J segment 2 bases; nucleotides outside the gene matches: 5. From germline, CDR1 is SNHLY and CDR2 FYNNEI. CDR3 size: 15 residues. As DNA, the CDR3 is TGTGCCAGCAGAGATAGGACAGGGGCCTACAATGAGCAGTTCTTC. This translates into CASRDRTGAYNEQFF.